The 23 T cell receptor beta chains presented below share a single source sample, sequenced in a study of blood T cell repertoires in COVID-19. Clones were read by immunoSEQ multiplex PCR, and TCRdb kept only the in-frame ones, dropping some. Of about 180,000 clones listed, around 88% are singletons. The material sequenced was PBMCs or T cells enriched from blood (not recorded which). The receptors shown here come from a woman younger than 45 who had recovered from COVID-19.

The chain couples TRBV10-2 to TRBJ1-5; D is uncertain. This CDR3 region has 13 residues. Trimming pared 5 bases from V and 3 bases from J, leaving 8 bases between. CDR1 is WSHSY, CDR2 SAAADI, per germline. The CDR3 DNA sequence: TGCGCCAGCAGTTTAAACAACAATCAGCCCCAGCATTTT. Its translation is CASSLNNNQPQHF.

J is TRBJ2-7 and V is TRBV6-4, with 10 bases fitting TRBD2. Germline V lookup: CDR1 MRHNA, CDR2 SNTAGT. V shed 0 bases and J 4 bases; nucleotides not matched to a gene: 15. CDR3 length equals 19 residues. The CDR3 coding sequence is TGTGCCAGCAGTGACTCGAACCTAGCGGGAGTTATTGGTGGGTACGAGCAGTACTTC. Amino acids: CASSDSNLAGVIGGYEQYF.

The V and J genes are TRBV5-1 and TRBJ1-1, with 9 bases that match TRBD1. Looked up from germline, CDR1 is SGHRS and CDR2 is YFSETQ. This CDR3 is built from 15 residues. V shed 4 bases and J 3 bases; nucleotides not matched to a gene: 7. The CDR3 sequence is CASSPWTGADTEAFF. CDR3 nucleotides: TGCGCCAGCAGCCCTTGGACAGGGGCGGACACTGAAGCTTTCTTT.

The chain links TRBV7-2 to TRBJ2-7; TRBD2 might be the D (6 bases). The CDR3 totals 15 residues. Deletions cut 6 bases from V and 0 bases from J, with 15 bases between. The germline CDR1 and CDR2 sequences are SGHTA and FQGNSA. The CDR3 DNA sequence: TGTGCCAGCAGTGCGAACCCGGGGGTCTCCTACGAGCAGTACTTC. It translates to CASSANPGVSYEQYF.

The CDR3 bases are TGTGCCAGCAGTTTAGCGGGGCTGGGCGGGGAGCTGTTTTTT. This translates into CASSLAGLGGELFF. The chain joins TRBV27 to TRBJ2-2; D is possibly TRBD2 (6 bases). From germline, CDR1 is MNHEY and CDR2 SMNVEV (reference sequence). V shed 2 bases and J shed 7 bases, with 11 bases lying between them. The CDR3 consists of 14 residues.

J is TRBJ2-1 and V is TRBV2; D gene unclear. V was shortened by 7 bases and J by 5 bases, with 6 bases between the two germline ends. The CDR3 extends over 11 amino acids. The V gene's germline CDR1 is SNHLY and CDR2 FYNNEI. In nucleotides, the CDR3 is TGTGCCAGCACTAAGAACAATGAGCAGTTCTTC. This sequence encodes CASTKNNEQFF.

The J gene is TRBJ1-4, the V gene TRBV4-1; 10 nucleotides match TRBD1. Germline V gene data show CDR1 as MGHRA and CDR2 as YSYEKL. The V segment lost 1 base and the J segment 8 bases; nucleotides outside the gene matches: 7. The CDR3 is made up of 16 amino acids. The CDR3 here is CASSQGRGTGDEKLFF. The CDR3 region has the DNA TGCGCCAGCAGCCAAGGGCGCGGGACAGGGGACGAAAAACTGTTTTTT.

The gene calls are TRBV21-1 and TRBJ2-1; the table's D gene call, TRBD2, was not cross checked with the DNA. TRBV21-1 is termed a pseudogene. The CDR3 length is 17 residues. The DNA for the CDR3 is TGTGCCAGCAGCGGAAATAGCGGGAGTTGGTCCTACAATGAGCAGTTCTTC. This gives the protein CASSGNSGSWSYNEQFF.

V and J are TRBV4-1 and TRBJ1-5; no clear D. Germline V gene lookup returns CDR1 MGHRA and CDR2 YSYEKL. This CDR3 has 18 residues. The ends were cut back, 1 base at V and 4 bases at J, with 20 bases in the middle. CDR3 residues: CASSQVVRWGGWNQPQHF. For the CDR3, the DNA is TGCGCCAGCAGCCAAGTGGTCCGCTGGGGAGGGTGGAATCAGCCCCAGCATTTT.

V is TRBV7-2 and J is TRBJ1-1; 7 positions match TRBD1. V dropped 4 bases and J dropped 4; count of bases not matched to a gene: 6. The CDR3 is 14 amino acids. Germline V gene data show CDR1 as SGHTA and CDR2 as FQGNSA. The CDR3 DNA sequence: TGTGCCAGCAGCTCAACAGGGGTGGGCACTGAAGCTTTCTTT. The encoded protein is CASSSTGVGTEAFF.

The J gene is TRBJ2-3, the V gene TRBV5-4, with TRBD1 matching over 8 bases. Looked up from germline, CDR1 is SGHNT and CDR2 is YYREEE (reference sequence). The CDR3 sequence is 16 residues long. The V segment lost 2 bases and the J segment 4 bases; nucleotides outside the gene matches: 9. As DNA, the CDR3 is TGTGCCAGCAGCTTCGGACAGGGACGGCACCCAGATACGCAGTATTTT. This translates into CASSFGQGRHPDTQYF.

The V call is TRBV10-3, the J call TRBJ1-5; possible D gene TRBD1, 5 bases. The V end was cut by 8 bases, the J end by 2 bases, with 16 bases between. In germline, CDR1 is ENHRY, CDR2 SYGVKD. This CDR3 has 15 residues. CDR3 in DNA: TGTGCCATCTCAGGGATGGAGAGAGGCAATCAGCCCCAGCATTTT. Its protein is CAISGMERGNQPQHF.

This sequence joins TRBV27 and TRBJ1-2, with a possible D match to TRBD1 (5 bases). The CDR3 is 18 residues long. Trimming left V 0 bases short and J 3 bases short, with 20 bases between. CDR1 MNHEY and CDR2 SMNVEV come from the germline V gene (reference sequence). The CDR3 DNA reads TGTGCCAGCAGTTTATCGAGAAGGGGCAGGGATGCAGACTATGGCTACACCTTC. Translation gives CASSLSRRGRDADYGYTF.

The J gene is TRBJ1-2, the V gene TRBV28; TRBD1 aligns across 7 bases. The germline gives CDR1 MDHEN, CDR2 SYDVKM. After removal of 8 bases from V and 2 bases from J, the junction contained 2 bases not matched to a gene. This CDR3 has 12 amino acids. CDR3 protein: CASQTGNYGYTF. CDR3 DNA: TGTGCCAGCCAGACAGGGAACTATGGCTACACCTTC.

This clone was observed a handful of times. The gene calls are TRBV7-8 and TRBJ1-1, with D possibly matching TRBD1 (6 bases). CDR3 length: 16 residues. Germline V gene lookup returns CDR1 SGHVS and CDR2 FQNEAQ. Trimming shortened V by 4 bases and J by 5 bases, and 20 bases separated the two germline ends. In DNA form, the CDR3 reads TGTGCCAGCAGCTCCTCAGGGGCTTGGAGAGGAACTGAAGCTTTCTTT. Translated, it gives CASSSSGAWRGTEAFF.

The rearrangement uses TRBV10-3 and TRBJ1-2; 9 bases agree with TRBD1. The CDR3 runs to 15 residues. Germline V CDR1 and CDR2: ENHRY, SYGVKD. Trimming took 0 bases from V and 5 from J; bases not matched to a gene: 4. CDR3: CAISESGQGLYGYTF. For the CDR3, the DNA is TGTGCCATCAGTGAGTCGGGACAGGGTTTGTATGGCTACACCTTC.

The CDR3 DNA reads TGTGCCAGCAGCCTTACTGCGGGGGCCAACTCCTACAATGAGCAGTTCTTC. It translates to CASSLTAGANSYNEQFF. The chain is built from TRBV13 and TRBJ2-1; D may be TRBD2 (7 bases). The CDR3 consists of 17 residues. The germline V gene encodes CDR1 PRHDT and CDR2 FYEKMQ (reference sequence). V shed 5 bases and J shed 0 bases, with 17 bases lying between them.

This chain joins TRBV15 and TRBJ2-1; a possible D gene is TRBD2 (5 bases). V was shortened by 8 bases and J by 4 bases, with 18 bases between the two germline ends. Germline V lookup: CDR1 LNHNV, CDR2 YYDKDF (reference sequence). The CDR3 is 15 residues long. The CDR3 DNA is TGTGCCACCCGGGGATCCGGGATTAATTACAATGAGCAGTTCTTC. Protein product: CATRGSGINYNEQFF.

The V gene is TRBV7-9, the J gene TRBJ2-1, with 9 bases lining up with TRBD1. Trimming at V came to 5 bases and at J to 8 bases, leaving 7 bases not matched to a gene. CDR1 is SEHNR, CDR2 FQNEAQ, per germline (reference sequence). This CDR3 comprises 14 residues. The CDR3 DNA reads as TGTGCCAGCAGCACTCCGGGACAGGGCTATGAGCAGTTCTTC. Translation: CASSTPGQGYEQFF.

The genes are TRBV5-1 and TRBJ2-5; TRBD2 aligns across 8 bases. Unmatched junction bases numbered 5, after V lost 2 bases and J lost 5 bases. This CDR3 contains 14 residues. The germline CDR1 and CDR2 sequences are SGHRS and YFSETQ. The CDR3 sequence is CASSFREGRETQYF. CDR3 nucleotides: TGCGCCAGCAGCTTCCGGGAGGGCCGTGAGACCCAGTACTTC.

This clone was detected only a few times. The gene calls are TRBV28 and TRBJ1-1, with unresolved D. The CDR3 has 13 residues. Trimming took 6 bases from V and 1 from J, leaving 9 bases between them. Germline CDR1 is MDHEN and CDR2 is SYDVKM. DNA of the CDR3: TGTGCCAGCAGGATTCCGGGGAACACTGAAGCTTTCTTT. It yields the protein CASRIPGNTEAFF.

This rearrangement joins TRBV4-1 to TRBJ1-2; 7 positions match TRBD1. CDR3 length equals 17 residues. V was pared by 1 base and J by 8 bases, with 16 bases of the junction left unmatched. Germline loops: CDR1 MGHRA, CDR2 YSYEKL. The CDR3 nucleotides read TGCGCCAGCAGCCAAGCTCGAACAGGGGCTCTGTTTCTCGGCTACACCTTC. It yields the protein CASSQARTGALFLGYTF.

The chain combines TRBV2 with TRBJ2-2; maybe TRBD1 (6 bases). The CDR3 has 15 residues. Germline CDR1 SNHLY, CDR2 FYNNEI. Trimming removed 1 base from V and 5 bases from J, with 11 bases in between. The CDR3 DNA reads TGTGCCAGCAGTGAAGTGGGGGCGAGTACCGGGGAGCTGTTTTTT. The encoded protein is CASSEVGASTGELFF. Using reference TRBV2 and TRBJ2-2 for the parts outside the CDR3, the full variable domain is EPEVTQTPSHQVTQMGQEVILRCVPISNHLYFYWYRQILGQKVEFLVSFYNNEISEKSEIFDDQFSVERPDGSNFTLKIRSTKLEDSAMYFCASSEVGASTGELFFGEGSRLTVL.